This T cell receptor (beta chain) was recorded in a study of blood T cell repertoires in COVID-19. The CDR3 is 15 residues long. Per germline, CDR1 SNHLY and CDR2 FYNNEI. V gave up 4 bases and J gave up 4 bases, with 13 bases separating them. Assay used: immunoSEQ multiplex PCR; TCRdb lists only in-frame clones, some missing. The sample holds some 490,000 clones, 88% seen once. The receptor's source is a woman between 55 and 75 years old who had recovered from COVID-19. The chain has TRBV2 and TRBJ2-2; weak D call: TRBD1 (5 bases). The sequenced sample consisted of PBMCs or T cells enriched from blood (not recorded which). The CDR3 bases are TGTGCCAGCAGTGTCGATATAGGGGCCACCGGGGAGCTGTTTTTT. Protein product: CASSVDIGATGELFF.